The count of the clone carrying this TCR beta chain is one. This sample is drawn from a study of blood T cell repertoires in COVID-19. Under the authors' procedure: Amplification of reference gene primers provided the estimated nucleated cell counts. Generated by immunoSEQ multiplex PCR, the TCRdb table keeps only in-frame clones and is missing some. V and J calls and clone size come straight from that table; D and trimming were deduced from the DNA. In the table there are about 130,000 clones, roughly four fifths of which are singletons. Those who participated ranged in age from 18 to 89 years and resided in approximately 26 US areas. V dropped 4 bases and J dropped 1 base, with 12 bases sitting between them. This CDR3 spans 14 amino acids. Germline loops: CDR1 SGDLS, CDR2 YYNGEE.

The chain has TRBV9 and TRBJ2-7; D may be TRBD2 (6 bases). Sequenced: PBMCs or T cells enriched from blood (not recorded which). The origin of this receptor is a man under 40 who had recovered from COVID-19. The CDR3: CASSPTAGSYEQYF. The CDR3 DNA reads as TGTGCCAGCAGCCCAACCGCGGGGTCCTACGAGCAGTACTTC.